These 8 T cell receptor beta chains were all obtained from the same sample, sequenced in a study of T cells after yellow fever vaccination. TCRdb ran MiXCR on the 5' RACE reads and lists one entry per CDR3 protein. In the table there are 200,000 to 250,000 distinct CDR3 sequences, under 3.5% of which are singletons. Sequenced here: CD4+ T cells sorted from PBMCs, sampled 10 days after the yellow fever booster vaccination. The receptor set was obtained from a man younger than 35 who received the YFV17D yellow fever vaccine.

There are many counts of this clonotype. The gene calls are TRBV5-4 and TRBJ2-5; D not certain. CDR1 and CDR2 from the germline V gene are SGHNT and YYREEE (reference sequence). The CDR3 is 14 residues long. V was shortened by 0 bases and J by 2 bases, with 8 bases between the two germline ends. The CDR3 region is CASSLDPVQETQYF. The CDR3 nucleotides are TGTGCCAGCAGCTTGGATCCCGTACAAGAGACCCAGTACTTC.

This clonotype was seen repeatedly, ten times or more. This chain joins TRBV5-8 and TRBJ2-3; D is unresolved. The germline V gene has CDR1 SGHTS and CDR2 YDEGEE. V dropped 1 base and J dropped 4 bases, with 10 bases sitting between them. The CDR3 totals 14 residues. The CDR3 region has the DNA TGTGCCAGCAGCTTGTCGTCAAGGGCAGATACGCAGTATTTT. As protein: CASSLSSRADTQYF.

This clonotype was seen ten or more times. The rearrangement links TRBV6-5 to TRBJ2-2; a weak D match, TRBD2 (6 bases). Germline V gives CDR1 MNHEY, CDR2 SVGAGI. V lost 5 bases, J lost 5 bases, and 9 bases lay in between. CDR3 length: 13 amino acids. The CDR3 DNA reads as TGTGCCAGCAGTCGTCTAGCGACCGGGGAGCTGTTTTTT. It codes for CASSRLATGELFF.

This clonotype was counted ten times or more. The genes are TRBV12-3 or TRBV12-4 and TRBJ1-6; no firm D call. V lost 6 bases and J 11 bases, leaving 11 bases between the germline ends. This CDR3 spans 12 amino acids. The CDR3 protein is CASSHPPAPLHF. In DNA form, the CDR3 reads TGTGCCAGCAGCCATCCACCGGCACCCCTCCACTTT.

In its sample, this clonotype was seen a few times. The rearrangement links TRBV7-2 to TRBJ2-4, with D uncertain. CDR3 size: 14 residues. The germline V and J ends were trimmed by 3 bases and 3 bases, with 9 bases remaining between them. Germline V CDR1 and CDR2: SGHTA, FQGNSA. CDR3 in amino acids: CASSFPRIKNIQYF. CDR3 nucleotide sequence: TGTGCCAGCAGCTTTCCCAGAATCAAAAACATTCAGTACTTC.

This clonotype was counted ten times or more. The rearrangement links TRBV12-3 or TRBV12-4 to TRBJ2-5; 8 bases match TRBD2. CDR3 length: 15 amino acids. Unmatched junction bases numbered 12, after V lost 8 bases and J lost 4 bases. This CDR3 is CASSGAGGRIETQYF. CDR3 coding DNA: TGTGCCAGCTCCGGGGCGGGGGGCCGAATAGAGACCCAGTACTTC.

V gene TRBV20-1 combines with J gene TRBJ1-4; TRBD1 aligns across 7 bases. V trimming: 2 bases; J trimming: 4 bases; junction bases outside the gene matches: 4. Germline V gene data show CDR1 as DFQATT and CDR2 as SNEGSKA (reference sequence). The CDR3 has 14 residues. CDR3: CSARTGQDNEKLFF. CDR3 bases: TGCAGTGCTAGAACCGGACAGGATAATGAAAAACTGTTTTTT.

The V and J genes are TRBV20-1 and TRBJ1-1, with D hard to call. There are 8 residues in the CDR3. Trimming removed 3 bases from V and 8 bases from J, with 1 base in between. The germline V gene encodes CDR1 DFQATT and CDR2 SNEGSKA (reference sequence). The CDR3, as DNA: TGCAGTGCTAGCGAAGCTTTCTTT. Translation: CSASEAFF.